These T cell receptor beta chains were read from a single sample in a study of shared clonotypes between healthy human individuals. Produced via immunoSEQ multiplex PCR; TCRdb's table is partial and in-frame only. This table holds hundreds of thousands of clones, 85% to 95% found once. Input material: naive CD8+ T cells sorted from blood. These receptors were obtained from a man younger than 45 in good health. The CDR3 runs from the conserved cysteine through the conserved F or W. Fields, in order: CDR3 DNA, CDR3 protein, D gene, clone size, V gene, J gene. The D gene is left open where the match is weak. Where a row states a size, it is once, few, many or the class of an expanded clone; other rows omit it.

cdr3_nt: TGTGCCAGCAGTTTCCCCGCGGAGACTAACTATGGCTACACCTTC; cdr3_aa: CASSFPAETNYGYTF; d_call: NA; clone_size: NA; v_call: TRBV28; j_call: TRBJ1-2
cdr3_nt: TGTGCCAGCAGCTTAGCGGAGACCCAGTACTTC; cdr3_aa: CASSLAETQYF; d_call: NA; clone_size: NA; v_call: TRBV11-2; j_call: TRBJ2-5
cdr3_nt: TGTGCCAGCAGCCAGAGAGCGCCCCCCACTCGGGACGGGGAGCTGTTTTTT; cdr3_aa: CASSQRAPPTRDGELFF; d_call: NA; clone_size: NA; v_call: TRBV11-2; j_call: TRBJ2-2
cdr3_nt: TGTGCCAGCAGCCGTCGTCTGCAGGGGGCGAGGGGAGAGACCCAGTACTTC; cdr3_aa: CASSRRLQGARGETQYF; d_call: TRBD1; clone_size: NA; v_call: TRBV7-8; j_call: TRBJ2-5
cdr3_nt: TGTGCCAGCAGCTTAGTTAGTGTGAACACCGGGGAGCTGTTTTTT; cdr3_aa: CASSLVSVNTGELFF; d_call: NA; clone_size: NA; v_call: TRBV11-2; j_call: TRBJ2-2
cdr3_nt: TGCGCCAGCAGCCAGCCCACCGGGGACACTGAAGCTTTCTTT; cdr3_aa: CASSQPTGDTEAFF; d_call: NA; clone_size: NA; v_call: TRBV4-1; j_call: TRBJ1-1
cdr3_nt: TGCGCCAGCAGCTACCGGGGGATCTTTGACACTGAAGCTTTCTTT; cdr3_aa: CASSYRGIFDTEAFF; d_call: NA; clone_size: NA; v_call: TRBV5-1; j_call: TRBJ1-1
cdr3_nt: TGCGCCAGCAGCCATTTTAGTATGGGGCTTGGGGAGCTGTTTTTT; cdr3_aa: CASSHFSMGLGELFF; d_call: NA; clone_size: NA; v_call: TRBV4-3; j_call: TRBJ2-2
cdr3_nt: TGTGCCAGCAGCCCGCGGGTTGCGGCCAAAAACATTCAGTACTTC; cdr3_aa: CASSPRVAAKNIQYF; d_call: NA; clone_size: NA; v_call: TRBV6-6; j_call: TRBJ2-4
cdr3_nt: TGTGCCAGCAGTTACTCAAGGGGGAACACTGAAGCTTTCTTT; cdr3_aa: CASSYSRGNTEAFF; d_call: NA; clone_size: NA; v_call: TRBV6-5; j_call: TRBJ1-1
cdr3_nt: TGTGCCAGCAGCTTAGAAGGGGGCGGGTACAATGAGCAGTTCTTC; cdr3_aa: CASSLEGGGYNEQFF; d_call: TRBD1; clone_size: NA; v_call: TRBV13; j_call: TRBJ2-1
cdr3_nt: TGTGCCAGCAGCGCATGGGGGTACAATGAGCAGTTCTTC; cdr3_aa: CASSAWGYNEQFF; d_call: NA; clone_size: NA; v_call: TRBV14; j_call: TRBJ2-1
cdr3_nt: TGTGCCAGCAGCTTCGACGGGATCGACGAGCAGTACTTC; cdr3_aa: CASSFDGIDEQYF; d_call: NA; clone_size: NA; v_call: TRBV7-6; j_call: TRBJ2-7
cdr3_nt: TGTGCCAGCAGCTTGGGACAGGGTTCTCAGTTATCACGTGAAAAACTGTTTTTT; cdr3_aa: CASSLGQGSQLSREKLFF; d_call: TRBD1; clone_size: NA; v_call: TRBV5-4; j_call: TRBJ1-4
cdr3_nt: TGTGCCAGCAGCCCCGAGGGTGGACGGACACCTAACTACAATGAGCAGTTCTTC; cdr3_aa: CASSPEGGRTPNYNEQFF; d_call: NA; clone_size: NA; v_call: TRBV7-9; j_call: TRBJ2-1
cdr3_nt: TGTGCCAGCAGCCCATGGTCCTACAATGAGCAGTTCTTC; cdr3_aa: CASSPWSYNEQFF; d_call: NA; clone_size: NA; v_call: TRBV11-2; j_call: TRBJ2-1
cdr3_nt: TGTGCCAGCAGCACCATAACAACTAATGATGAGCAGTTCTTC; cdr3_aa: CASSTITTNDEQFF; d_call: NA; clone_size: NA; v_call: TRBV7-6; j_call: TRBJ2-1
cdr3_nt: TGTGCCAGCGGGGGTTATGAGCAGTTCTTC; cdr3_aa: CASGGYEQFF; d_call: NA; clone_size: NA; v_call: TRBV28; j_call: TRBJ2-1
cdr3_nt: TGTGCCAGCAGCTTCCCGACAGGGGATAAGGAGACCCAGTACTTC; cdr3_aa: CASSFPTGDKETQYF; d_call: TRBD1; clone_size: NA; v_call: TRBV7-9; j_call: TRBJ2-5
cdr3_nt: TGTGCCACTCAGAGTTACAGGGATCCCAGGACTCTGCAGTTCTTC; cdr3_aa: CATQSYRDPRTLQFF; d_call: NA; clone_size: NA; v_call: TRBV25-1; j_call: TRBJ2-1
cdr3_nt: TGTGCCAGCAGCTTAGGACCTAATGAAAAACTGTTTTTT; cdr3_aa: CASSLGPNEKLFF; d_call: NA; clone_size: NA; v_call: TRBV7-9; j_call: TRBJ1-4
cdr3_nt: TGTGCCAGCAGTGAAGATCCCGAGGGGGGAACTGAAGCTTTCTTT; cdr3_aa: CASSEDPEGGTEAFF; d_call: NA; clone_size: NA; v_call: TRBV6-1; j_call: TRBJ1-1
cdr3_nt: TGTGCCAGCAGCGTTCGCAGGGGATATTCCTACGAGCAGTACTTC; cdr3_aa: CASSVRRGYSYEQYF; d_call: NA; clone_size: NA; v_call: TRBV5-5; j_call: TRBJ2-7
cdr3_nt: TGCGCCAGCAGCCAAGAGTGGGGGTACGAGCAGTACTTC; cdr3_aa: CASSQEWGYEQYF; d_call: NA; clone_size: few; v_call: TRBV4-1; j_call: TRBJ2-7
cdr3_nt: TGTGCCAGCAGTGATCAGGGGAGCAATCAGCCCCAGCATTTT; cdr3_aa: CASSDQGSNQPQHF; d_call: NA; clone_size: NA; v_call: TRBV25-1; j_call: TRBJ1-5
cdr3_nt: TGCGCCAGCAGACAATCGAGGGCCTGGGACAATGAGCAGTTCTTC; cdr3_aa: CASRQSRAWDNEQFF; d_call: NA; clone_size: NA; v_call: TRBV4-3; j_call: TRBJ2-1